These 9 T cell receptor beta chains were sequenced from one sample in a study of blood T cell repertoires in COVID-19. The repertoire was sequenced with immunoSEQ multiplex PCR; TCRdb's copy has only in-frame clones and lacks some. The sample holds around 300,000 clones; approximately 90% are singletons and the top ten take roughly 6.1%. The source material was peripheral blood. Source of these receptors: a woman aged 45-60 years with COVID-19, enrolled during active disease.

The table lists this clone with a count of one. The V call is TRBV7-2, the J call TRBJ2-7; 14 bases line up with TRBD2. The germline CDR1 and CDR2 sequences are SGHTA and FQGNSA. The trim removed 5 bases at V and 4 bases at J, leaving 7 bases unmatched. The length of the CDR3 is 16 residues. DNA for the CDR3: TGTGCCAGCAGCCGGACCCGACTAGCGGGAGGGTACGAGCAGTACTTC. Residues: CASSRTRLAGGYEQYF. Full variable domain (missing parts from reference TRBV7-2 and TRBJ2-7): GAGVSQSPSNKVTEKGKDVELRCDPISGHTALYWYRQSLGQGLEFLIYFQGNSAPDKSGLPSDRFSAERTGGSVSTLTIQRTQQEDSAVYLCASSRTRLAGGYEQYFGPGTRLTVT.

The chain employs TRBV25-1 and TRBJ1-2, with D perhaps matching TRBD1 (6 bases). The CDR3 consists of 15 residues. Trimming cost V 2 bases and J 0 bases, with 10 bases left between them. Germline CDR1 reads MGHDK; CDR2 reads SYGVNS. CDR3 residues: CASSEGTYTNYGYTF. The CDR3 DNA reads TGTGCCAGCAGTGAAGGGACATACACTAACTATGGCTACACCTTC.

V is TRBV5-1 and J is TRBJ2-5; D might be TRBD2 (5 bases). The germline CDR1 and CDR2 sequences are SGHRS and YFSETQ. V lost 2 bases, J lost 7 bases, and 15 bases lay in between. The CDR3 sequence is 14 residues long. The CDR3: CASSFRGEDGTQYF. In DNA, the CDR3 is TGCGCCAGCAGCTTCCGGGGAGAGGATGGGACCCAGTACTTC.

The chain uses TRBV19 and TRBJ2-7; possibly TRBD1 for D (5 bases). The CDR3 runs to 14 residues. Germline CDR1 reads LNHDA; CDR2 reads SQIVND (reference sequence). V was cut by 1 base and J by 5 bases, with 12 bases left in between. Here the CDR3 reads CASSIVGVRNEQYF. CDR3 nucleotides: TGTGCCAGTAGTATAGTAGGGGTGCGAAACGAGCAGTACTTC.

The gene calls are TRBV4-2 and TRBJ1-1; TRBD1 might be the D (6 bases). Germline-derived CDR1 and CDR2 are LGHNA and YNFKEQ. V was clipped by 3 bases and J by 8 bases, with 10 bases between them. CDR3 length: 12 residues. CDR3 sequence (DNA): TGTGCCAGCAGCCAGGGGGGGCCCGAAGCTTTCTTT. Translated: CASSQGGPEAFF.

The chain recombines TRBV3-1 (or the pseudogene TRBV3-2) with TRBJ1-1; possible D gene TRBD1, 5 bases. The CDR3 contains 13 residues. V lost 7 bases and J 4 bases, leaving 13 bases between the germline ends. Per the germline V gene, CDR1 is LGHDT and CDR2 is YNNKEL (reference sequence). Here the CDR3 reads CASNPHGGTEAFF. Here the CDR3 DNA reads TGTGCCAGCAACCCCCACGGGGGCACTGAAGCTTTCTTT.

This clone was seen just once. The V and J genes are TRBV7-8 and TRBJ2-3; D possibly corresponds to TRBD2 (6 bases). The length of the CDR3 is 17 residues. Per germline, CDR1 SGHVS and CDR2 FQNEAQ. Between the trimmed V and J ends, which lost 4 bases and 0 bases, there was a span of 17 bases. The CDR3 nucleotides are TGTGCCAGCAGCTCTCGTCGGGGCGGGATAAGCACAGATACGCAGTATTTT. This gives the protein CASSSRRGGISTDTQYF.

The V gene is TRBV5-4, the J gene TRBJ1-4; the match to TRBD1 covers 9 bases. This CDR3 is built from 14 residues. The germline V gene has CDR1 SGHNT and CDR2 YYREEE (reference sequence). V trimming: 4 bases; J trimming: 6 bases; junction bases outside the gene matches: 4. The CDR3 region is CASSPGQGHEKLFF. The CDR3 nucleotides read TGTGCCAGCAGCCCGGGACAGGGACATGAAAAACTGTTTTTT.

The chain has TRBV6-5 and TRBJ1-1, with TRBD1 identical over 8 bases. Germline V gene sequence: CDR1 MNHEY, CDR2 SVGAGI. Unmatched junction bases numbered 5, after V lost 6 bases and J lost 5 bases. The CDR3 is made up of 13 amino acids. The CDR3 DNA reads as TGTGCCAGCAGACCTACAGGGGGGACTGAAGCTTTCTTT. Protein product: CASRPTGGTEAFF.